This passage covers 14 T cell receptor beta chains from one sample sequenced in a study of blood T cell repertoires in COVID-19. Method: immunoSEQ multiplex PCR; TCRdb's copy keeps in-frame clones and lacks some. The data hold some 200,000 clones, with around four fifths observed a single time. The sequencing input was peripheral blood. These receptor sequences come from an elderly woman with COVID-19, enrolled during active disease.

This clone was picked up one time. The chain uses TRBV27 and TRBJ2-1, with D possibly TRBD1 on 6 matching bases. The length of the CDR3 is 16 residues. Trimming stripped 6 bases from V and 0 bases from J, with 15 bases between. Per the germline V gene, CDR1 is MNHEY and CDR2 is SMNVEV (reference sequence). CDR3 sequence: CASRRQALSSYNEQFF. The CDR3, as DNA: TGTGCCAGCAGACGACAGGCCCTGAGCTCCTACAATGAGCAGTTCTTC.

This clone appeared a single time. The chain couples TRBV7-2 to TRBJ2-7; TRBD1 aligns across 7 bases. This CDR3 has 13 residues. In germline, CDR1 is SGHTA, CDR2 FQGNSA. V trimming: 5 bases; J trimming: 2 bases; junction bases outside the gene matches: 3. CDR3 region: CASSIRGTYEQYF. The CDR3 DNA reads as TGTGCCAGCAGCATCAGGGGGACCTACGAGCAGTACTTC.

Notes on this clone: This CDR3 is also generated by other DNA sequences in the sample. CDR3 residues: CASSQAGEQYF. In DNA, the CDR3 is TGTGCCAGCAGCCAAGCCGGCGAGCAGTACTTC. This rearrangement joins TRBV3-1 (or the pseudogene TRBV3-2) to TRBJ2-7, with D unclear. CDR1 LGHDT and CDR2 YNNKEL come from the germline V gene (reference sequence). There are 11 residues in the CDR3. V lost 1 base to trimming and J lost 6 bases, with 4 bases between them.

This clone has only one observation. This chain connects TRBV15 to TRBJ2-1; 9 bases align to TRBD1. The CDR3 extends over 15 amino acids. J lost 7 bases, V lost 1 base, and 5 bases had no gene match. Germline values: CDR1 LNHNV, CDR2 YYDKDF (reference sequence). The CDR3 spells CATSRVDRGLNEQFF. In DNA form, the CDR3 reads TGTGCCACCAGCAGAGTGGACAGGGGACTAAATGAGCAGTTCTTC.

The CDR3 nucleotides are TGCGCCAGCAGCCCAGGGCTGATGAAGGGGACAGCTCCTACTTCTTATAATTCACCCCTCCACTTT. Translation: CASSPGLMKGTAPTSYNSPLHF. The chain is built from TRBV4-3 and TRBJ1-6; TRBD1 aligns across 7 bases. Germline-derived CDR1 and CDR2 are LGHNA and YSLEER. The trim removed 4 bases at V and 4 bases at J, leaving 25 bases unmatched. The CDR3 sequence is 22 residues long.

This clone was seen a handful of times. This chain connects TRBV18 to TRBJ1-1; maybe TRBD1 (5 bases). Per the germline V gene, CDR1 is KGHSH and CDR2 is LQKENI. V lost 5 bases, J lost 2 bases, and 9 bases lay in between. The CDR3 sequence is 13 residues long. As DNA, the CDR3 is TGTGCCAGCTCATCGGGGGTAAACACTGAAGCTTTCTTT. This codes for CASSSGVNTEAFF.

DNA for the CDR3: TGCAGCGCTGGATGGGGGCAAGATACGCAGTATTTT. It codes for CSAGWGQDTQYF. The rearrangement joins TRBV29-1 to TRBJ2-3, with D possibly TRBD1 on 6 matching bases. Between the trimmed V and J ends, which lost 7 bases and 5 bases, there was a span of 13 bases. Germline-derived CDR1 and CDR2 are SQVTM and ANQGSEA. This CDR3 spans 12 amino acids.

The CDR3 bases are TGTGCCAGCTCACCACCCACTAGCGGATACGAGCAGTACTTC. It is translated as CASSPPTSGYEQYF. The chain recombines TRBV18 with TRBJ2-7, with 8 bases fitting TRBD2. With 0 bases clipped from V and 4 bases from J, the junction kept 2 bases outside the gene matches. The CDR3 has 14 amino acids. Germline CDR1 KGHSH, CDR2 LQKENI. The complete variable domain, with remaining parts taken from reference TRBV18 and TRBJ2-7, reads NAGVMQNPRHLVRRRGQEARLRCSPMKGHSHVYWYRQLPEEGLKFMVYLQKENIIDESGMPKERFSAEFPKEGPSILRIQQVVRGDSAAYFCASSPPTSGYEQYFGPGTRLTVT.

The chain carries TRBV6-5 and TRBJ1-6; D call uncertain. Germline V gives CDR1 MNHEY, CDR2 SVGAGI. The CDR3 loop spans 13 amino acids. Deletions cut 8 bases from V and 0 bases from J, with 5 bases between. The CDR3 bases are TGTGCCAGCGGGAGCTCCTATAATTCACCCCTCCACTTT. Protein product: CASGSSYNSPLHF.

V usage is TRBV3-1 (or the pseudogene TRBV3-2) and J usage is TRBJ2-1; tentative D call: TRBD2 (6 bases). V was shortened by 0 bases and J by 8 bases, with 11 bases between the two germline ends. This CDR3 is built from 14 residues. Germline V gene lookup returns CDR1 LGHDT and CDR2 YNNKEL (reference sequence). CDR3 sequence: CASSQEIRGDEQFF. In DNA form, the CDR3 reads TGTGCCAGCAGCCAAGAAATCCGCGGGGATGAGCAGTTCTTC.

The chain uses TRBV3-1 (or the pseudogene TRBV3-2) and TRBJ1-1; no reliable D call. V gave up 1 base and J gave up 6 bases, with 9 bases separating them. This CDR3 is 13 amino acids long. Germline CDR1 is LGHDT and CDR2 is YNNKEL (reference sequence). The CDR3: CASSQGGIPEAFF. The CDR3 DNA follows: TGTGCCAGCAGCCAAGGAGGAATCCCTGAAGCTTTCTTT.

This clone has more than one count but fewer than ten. CDR3 in DNA: TGTGCCAGCAGTTATCGGGGGGTCAGCACAGATACGCAGTATTTT. This sequence encodes CASSYRGVSTDTQYF. This rearrangement joins TRBV6-5 to TRBJ2-3, with 7 bases identical to TRBD2. The length of the CDR3 is 15 residues. V trimming: 3 bases; J trimming: 0 bases; junction bases outside the gene matches: 3. Germline V gene lookup returns CDR1 MNHEY and CDR2 SVGAGI.

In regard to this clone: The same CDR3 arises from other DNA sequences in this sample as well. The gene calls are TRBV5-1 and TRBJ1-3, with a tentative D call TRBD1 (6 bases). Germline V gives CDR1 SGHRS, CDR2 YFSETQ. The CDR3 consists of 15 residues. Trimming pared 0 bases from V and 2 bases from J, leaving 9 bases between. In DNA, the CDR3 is TGCGCCAGCAGCTTGGGGCAGGGGACTGGAAACACCATATATTTT. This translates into CASSLGQGTGNTIYF.

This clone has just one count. The CDR3 DNA reads TGTGCCAGCAGCTTCTCCGACAGGAACACTGAAGCTTTCTTT. It encodes CASSFSDRNTEAFF. The rearrangement links TRBV7-9 to TRBJ1-1, with D tentatively TRBD1 (5 bases). Germline CDR1 is SEHNR and CDR2 is FQNEAQ (reference sequence). Trimming took 3 bases from V and 1 from J, leaving 9 bases between them. This CDR3 region has 14 residues.